This TCR beta chain derives from a study of blood T cell repertoires in COVID-19. Turning to the study itself: Italy, Spain and the United States were the sources of the convalescent and acute COVID-19 samples.

The CDR3 is 14 residues long. The V gene's germline CDR1 is LGHNA and CDR2 YNFKEQ. V dropped 3 bases and J dropped 3 bases, with 11 bases sitting between them. Method: immunoSEQ multiplex PCR; TCRdb's copy keeps in-frame clones and lacks some. The sample gives around 160,000 clones, around 84% of which show up once; roughly 19% is in the top ten. The clonotype comes from a woman over 75 with acute or convalescent COVID-19. The sample consisted of peripheral blood. The V call is TRBV4-2, the J call TRBJ1-2; weak D call: TRBD1 (5 bases). The CDR3: CASSHLGVDYGYTF. CDR3 DNA: TGTGCCAGCAGCCACTTAGGGGTTGACTATGGCTACACCTTC.